This is a list of T cell receptor beta chains from one sample in a study of blood T cell repertoires in COVID-19. TCRdb keeps only in-frame clones here, not all; method: immunoSEQ multiplex PCR. The sample shows under 250,000 clones, more than 70% of them seen only once. The sample taken for sequencing was peripheral blood. These receptors were taken from a human donor in a cohort sampled during active COVID-19. Each CDR3 is given with its conserved first and last residue. Fields, in order: V gene, J gene, D gene, clone size, CDR3 protein, CDR3 DNA. The D gene is left open where the match is weak. Where a row states a size, it is once, few, many or the class of an expanded clone; other rows omit it.

TRBV24-1,TRBJ2-5,.,few,CATSAGSQETQYF,TGTGCCACCAGTGCTGGGAGCCAAGAGACCCAGTACTTC
TRBV7-2,TRBJ2-2,.,.,CASSLRLFELFF,TGTGCCAGCAGCTTACGGTTATTTGAGCTGTTTTTT
TRBV2,TRBJ2-5,.,.,CASSAEETQYF,TGTGCCAGCAGTGCCGAAGAGACCCAGTACTTC
TRBV3-1/TRBV3-2,TRBJ1-6,.,.,CASSQREVGYNSPLHF,TGTGCCAGCAGCCAGAGGGAGGTAGGGTATAATTCACCCCTCCACTTT
TRBV5-1,TRBJ1-1,.,.,CASSLREVGTEAFF,TGCGCCAGCAGCCTCAGGGAAGTGGGCACTGAAGCTTTCTTT
TRBV6-5,TRBJ1-1,TRBD1,.,CASIDRGRKSAFF,TGTGCCAGCATCGACAGGGGGCGTAAGTCCGCTTTCTTT
TRBV21-1,TRBJ2-1,.,.,CASSIGQSSSSYNEQFF,TGTGCCAGCAGCATCGGACAGTCCTCAAGCTCCTACAATGAGCAGTTCTTC
TRBV6-1,TRBJ1-4,.,.,CASSERILFAGATNEKLFF,TGTGCCAGCAGTGAAAGGATATTATTCGCAGGTGCAACTAATGAAAAACTGTTTTTT
TRBV6-5,TRBJ2-7,.,.,CASSYSPGDYEQYF,TGTGCCAGCAGTTACTCGCCAGGGGACTACGAGCAGTACTTC
TRBV3-1/TRBV3-2,TRBJ2-5,TRBD2,.,CASSLGLAGVETQYF,TGTGCCAGCAGCCTGGGACTAGCGGGGGTTGAGACCCAGTACTTC
TRBV4-1,TRBJ2-7,TRBD1,once,CASSQGAQGALGEQYF,TGCGCCAGCAGCCAAGGGGCACAGGGGGCGCTTGGCGAGCAGTACTTC
TRBV24-1,TRBJ2-5,TRBD1,.,CATSGRDSAETQYF,TGTGCCACCAGTGGTCGGGACAGCGCAGAGACCCAGTACTTC
TRBV9,TRBJ2-5,.,.,CASSVAVQGGQETQYF,TGTGCCAGCAGCGTAGCAGTCCAGGGGGGACAAGAGACCCAGTACTTC
TRBV6-5,TRBJ2-3,.,.,CASLPTGGSTDTQYF,TGTGCCAGCCTCCCCACGGGCGGGAGCACAGATACGCAGTATTTT
TRBV2,TRBJ2-3,.,.,CASSSRLTTDTQYF,TGTGCCAGCAGTAGCCGACTAACCACAGATACGCAGTATTTT
TRBV19,TRBJ1-2,TRBD1,.,CASGRDRGRNYGYTF,TGTGCCAGTGGGAGAGACAGGGGGCGGAACTATGGCTACACCTTC
TRBV2,TRBJ1-2,.,.,CASSSGALGGYTF,TGTGCCAGCAGTTCAGGGGCTTTAGGAGGCTACACCTTC
TRBV5-4,TRBJ2-7,TRBD2,.,CASSPGLAGGYEQYF,TGTGCCAGCAGCCCTGGACTAGCGGGGGGGTACGAGCAGTACTTC
TRBV9,TRBJ2-1,TRBD2,.,CASGSGGAFDEQFF,TGTGCCAGCGGAAGCGGGGGGGCCTTTGATGAGCAGTTCTTC
TRBV7-8,TRBJ1-2,TRBD1,.,CASSLLRDSGYTF,TGTGCCAGCAGCTTACTTAGGGACAGTGGCTACACCTTC
TRBV5-4,TRBJ2-1,TRBD1,.,CASSRGQGAGEQFF,TGTGCCAGCAGCAGGGGACAGGGGGCGGGTGAGCAGTTCTTC